Below, 11 T cell receptor beta chains from the same sample are listed, as sequenced in a study of T-cell memory formation after mild COVID-19. One entry per CDR3 protein results from TCRdb running MiXCR on the 5' RACE reads. In the table there are 400,000 to 500,000 distinct CDR3 sequences, about a sixth of which are singletons. The source material was PBMCs or a T cell subset sorted from them (not recorded which). Receptors were obtained from a man younger than 35 who had mild COVID-19 (a few samples of this study predate the infection). Cell type and time point are not known.

This clonotype was counted only a few times. V gene TRBV6-5 combines with J gene TRBJ1-2; maybe TRBD1 (5 bases). V lost 2 bases, J lost 8 bases, and 15 bases lay in between. The germline V gene has CDR1 MNHEY and CDR2 SVGAGI. This CDR3 comprises 14 residues. CDR3: CASSYRSQGYGYTF. In DNA form, the CDR3 reads TGTGCCAGCAGTTACCGATCCCAGGGCTACGGCTACACCTTC.

This sequence joins TRBV7-3 and TRBJ2-1, with a weak D call TRBD2 (7 bases). The CDR3 has 16 residues. Trimming took 5 bases from V and 0 from J, leaving 14 bases between them. The germline V gene has CDR1 SGHTA and CDR2 FQGTGA. CDR3 sequence reads: CASSRGGGGSYNEQFF. The CDR3 DNA is TGTGCCAGCAGCCGCGGGGGCGGTGGCTCCTACAATGAGCAGTTCTTC.

This clonotype appeared a few times. This chain joins TRBV4-2 and TRBJ1-1; 9 nucleotides match TRBD1. The V segment lost 1 base and the J segment 2 bases; nucleotides outside the gene matches: 2. CDR1 and CDR2 (germline): LGHNA, YNFKEQ. The CDR3 runs 15 residues. The CDR3 spells CASSQGDRVNTEAFF. For the CDR3, the DNA is TGTGCCAGCAGCCAAGGGGACAGGGTAAACACTGAAGCTTTCTTT.

The V gene is TRBV5-1, the J gene TRBJ1-2, with 12 bases identical to TRBD1. V was clipped by 0 bases and J by 14 bases; unmatched bases: 8. CDR1 is SGHRS and CDR2 is YFSETQ in the germline V gene. The length of the CDR3 is 14 residues. CDR3 sequence: CASSLGGQGARRTF. In nucleotides, the CDR3 is TGCGCCAGCAGCTTGGGGGGACAGGGGGCTCGGAGGACCTTC.

This clonotype was detected only a few times. The chain is built from TRBV2 and TRBJ2-5, with D possibly being TRBD2 (6 bases). Trimming took off 7 bases at V and 5 bases at J, with 17 bases between the two ends. The CDR3 totals 14 residues. Per the germline V gene, CDR1 is SNHLY and CDR2 is FYNNEI. The CDR3 here is CASIRESSDETQYF. The DNA of the CDR3 is TGTGCCAGCATTAGGGAGTCTAGCGATGAGACCCAGTACTTC.

The J gene is TRBJ2-5, the V gene TRBV6-6; 8 bases map to TRBD2. CDR3 length equals 15 residues. Germline values: CDR1 MNHNY, CDR2 SVGAGI (reference sequence). After removal of 6 bases from V and 0 bases from J, the junction contained 6 bases not matched to a gene. The CDR3 nucleotides read TGTGCCAGCAGGCCTCCACTAGCGGACCAAGAGACCCAGTACTTC. Its protein is CASRPPLADQETQYF.

V usage is TRBV9 and J usage is TRBJ2-5; the D gene is possibly TRBD1 (5 bases). Looked up from germline, CDR1 is SGDLS and CDR2 is YYNGEE. The CDR3 has 13 residues. V lost 0 bases, J lost 5 bases, and 8 bases lay in between. The CDR3 spells CASSVASGETQYF. The CDR3 DNA follows: TGTGCCAGCAGCGTAGCTTCAGGGGAGACCCAGTACTTC.

This clonotype appeared a few times. This rearrangement joins TRBV5-5 to TRBJ2-2, with D uncertain. The V end lost 1 base, the J end lost 3 bases, and 4 bases lay between the germline ends. Germline CDR1 is SGHKS and CDR2 is YYEKEE (reference sequence). CDR3 size: 13 residues. The CDR3 sequence is CASSLKYTGELFF. CDR3 DNA sequence: TGTGCCAGCAGCTTGAAGTACACCGGGGAGCTGTTTTTT. The entire variable domain, with the rest obtained from reference TRBV5-5 and TRBJ2-2, is as follows: DAGVTQSPTHLIKTRGQQVTLRCSPISGHKSVSWYQQVLGQGPQFIFQYYEKEERGRGNFPDRFSARQFPNYSSELNVNALLLGDSALYLCASSLKYTGELFFGEGSRLTVL.

V and J are TRBV12-3 or TRBV12-4 and TRBJ2-7; 9 bases agree with TRBD1. The CDR3 length is 15 residues. V shed 5 bases, J shed 0 bases, and the junction held 5 bases outside the gene matches. The CDR3 coding sequence is TGTGCCAGCAGTGAGGGACAGGGTAACTCCTACGAGCAGTACGTC. This sequence encodes CASSEGQGNSYEQYV.

This clonotype turned up a few times. This sequence joins TRBV5-1 and TRBJ2-1; a possible D gene is TRBD2 (6 bases). This CDR3 region has 16 residues. Trimming took off 4 bases at V and 1 base at J, with 15 bases between the two ends. The germline V gene has CDR1 SGHRS and CDR2 YFSETQ. The CDR3 coding sequence is TGCGCCAGCAGCCCTCGGGGCGGGGCATCCTACAATGAGCAGTTCTTC. It codes for CASSPRGGASYNEQFF.

The chain employs TRBV7-3 and TRBJ2-3; 9 bases fit TRBD2. This CDR3 is 16 amino acids long. J lost 3 bases, V lost 5 bases, and 9 bases had no gene match. Germline V gives CDR1 SGHTA, CDR2 FQGTGA. CDR3 protein: CASSPGTSSATDTQYF. CDR3 nucleotides: TGTGCCAGCAGCCCTGGGACTAGCTCGGCAACAGATACGCAGTATTTT.